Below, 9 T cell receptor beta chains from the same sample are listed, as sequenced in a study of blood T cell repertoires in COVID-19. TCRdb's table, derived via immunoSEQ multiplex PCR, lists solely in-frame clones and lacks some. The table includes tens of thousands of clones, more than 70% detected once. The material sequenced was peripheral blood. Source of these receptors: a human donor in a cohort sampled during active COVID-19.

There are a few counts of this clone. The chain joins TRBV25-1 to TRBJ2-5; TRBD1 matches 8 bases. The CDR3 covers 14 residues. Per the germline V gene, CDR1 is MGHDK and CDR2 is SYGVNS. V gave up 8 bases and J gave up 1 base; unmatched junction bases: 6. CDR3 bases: TGTGCCAGCGTAACGACAGGGGCCCAAGAGACCCAGTACTTC. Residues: CASVTTGAQETQYF.

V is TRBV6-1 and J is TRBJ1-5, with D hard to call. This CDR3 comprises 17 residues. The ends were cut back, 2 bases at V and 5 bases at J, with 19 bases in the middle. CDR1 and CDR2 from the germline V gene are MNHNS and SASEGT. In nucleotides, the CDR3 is TGTGCCAGCAGTGAACTTCGAAAGACACCTGCCTATCAGCCCCAGCATTTT. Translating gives CASSELRKTPAYQPQHF.

The CDR3 is CSALQGSGQYF. The CDR3 DNA sequence: TGCAGTGCTCTGCAGGGCTCGGGGCAGTATTTT. This chain uses TRBV20-1 with TRBJ2-3, with D tentatively TRBD1 (5 bases). The CDR3 sequence is 11 residues long. Germline CDR1 is DFQATT and CDR2 is SNEGSKA (reference sequence). The germline V and J ends were trimmed by 5 bases and 11 bases, with 14 bases remaining between them.

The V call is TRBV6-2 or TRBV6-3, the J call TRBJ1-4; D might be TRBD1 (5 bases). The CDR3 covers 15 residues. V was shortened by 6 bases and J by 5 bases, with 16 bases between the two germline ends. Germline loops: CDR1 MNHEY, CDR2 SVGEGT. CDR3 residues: CASSSQRGLNEKLFF. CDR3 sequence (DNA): TGTGCCAGCAGCTCGCAACGGGGGTTGAATGAAAAACTGTTTTTT.

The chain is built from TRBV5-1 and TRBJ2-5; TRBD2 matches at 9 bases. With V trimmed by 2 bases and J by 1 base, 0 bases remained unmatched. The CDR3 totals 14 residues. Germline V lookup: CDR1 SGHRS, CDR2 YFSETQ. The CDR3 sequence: CASSFSGGQETQYF. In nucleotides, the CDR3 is TGCGCCAGCAGCTTTAGCGGGGGCCAAGAGACCCAGTACTTC.

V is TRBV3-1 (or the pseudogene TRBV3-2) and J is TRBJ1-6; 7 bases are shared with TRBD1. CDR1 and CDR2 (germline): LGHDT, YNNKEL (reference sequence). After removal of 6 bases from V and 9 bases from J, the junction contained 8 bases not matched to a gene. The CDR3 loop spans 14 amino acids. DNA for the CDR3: TGTGCCAGCAGTCAGACAGGGAGTTCTTCACCCCTCCACTTT. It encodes CASSQTGSSSPLHF.

CDR3 sequence reads: CASSIMTGSSYEQYF. Written as DNA, the CDR3 is TGTGCCAGTAGTATTATGACAGGGAGCTCCTACGAGCAGTACTTC. The chain combines TRBV19 with TRBJ2-7; 7 bases agree with TRBD1. Trimming at V came to 3 bases and at J to 0 bases, leaving 5 bases not matched to a gene. Germline-derived CDR1 and CDR2 are LNHDA and SQIVND (reference sequence). The CDR3 runs 15 residues.

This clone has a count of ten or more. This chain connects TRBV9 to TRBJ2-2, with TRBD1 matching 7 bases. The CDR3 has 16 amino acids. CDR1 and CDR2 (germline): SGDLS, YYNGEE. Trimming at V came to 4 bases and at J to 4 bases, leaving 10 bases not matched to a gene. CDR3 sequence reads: CASSPGGSTRTGELFF. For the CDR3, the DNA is TGTGCCAGCAGCCCAGGGGGTTCGACCCGCACCGGGGAGCTGTTTTTT.

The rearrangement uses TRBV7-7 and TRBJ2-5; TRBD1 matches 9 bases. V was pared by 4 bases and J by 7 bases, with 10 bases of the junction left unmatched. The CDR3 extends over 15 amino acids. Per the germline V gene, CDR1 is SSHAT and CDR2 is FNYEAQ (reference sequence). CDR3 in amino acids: CASSSGTGYYGTQYF. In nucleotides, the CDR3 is TGTGCCAGCAGCTCCGGGACAGGGTATTATGGGACCCAGTACTTC.